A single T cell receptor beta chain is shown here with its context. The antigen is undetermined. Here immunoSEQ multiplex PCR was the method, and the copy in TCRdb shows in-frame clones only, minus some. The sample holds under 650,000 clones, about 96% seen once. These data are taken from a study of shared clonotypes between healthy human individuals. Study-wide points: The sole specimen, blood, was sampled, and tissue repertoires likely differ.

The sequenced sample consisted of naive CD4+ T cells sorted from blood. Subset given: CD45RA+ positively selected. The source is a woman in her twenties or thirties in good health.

CDR3 in amino acids: CASSEEAGGTYEQYF. The CDR3 DNA is TGTGCCAGCAGTGAAGAAGCGGGAGGGACCTACGAGCAGTACTTC. The J gene is TRBJ2-7, the V gene TRBV2; TRBD2 matches at 10 bases. The trim removed 1 base at V and 2 bases at J, leaving 2 bases unmatched. Germline V gene data show CDR1 as SNHLY and CDR2 as FYNNEI. The CDR3 length is 15 residues.